These 30 T cell receptor beta chains originate from one sample sequenced in a study of monozygotic twins with inflammatory bowel disease. TCRdb re-called the 5' RACE reads and catalogs CDR3 proteins one per entry, DNA excluded. The sample spans some 170,000 distinct CDR3 sequences; the ten largest clones claim just under 7.5%. Sequences were obtained from blood. These receptors were taken from a human donor with ulcerative colitis or Crohn's disease, or a healthy co-twin of an affected twin (not recorded which).

This chain joins TRBV18 and TRBJ2-7; TCRdb's D call of TRBD1 is untestable without DNA. This CDR3 has 15 residues. The germline CDR1 and CDR2 sequences are KGHSH and LQKENI. The chain's CDR3 is CASSPYRDRVDEQYF.

This sequence joins TRBV7-2 and TRBJ2-3; TCRdb designates TRBD2, a call that cannot be tested without DNA. The CDR3 has 15 amino acids. Germline loops: CDR1 SGHTA, CDR2 FQGNSA. The CDR3 spells CASSSLGRSTDTQYF. Drawing the rest from reference TRBV7-2 and TRBJ2-3, the complete variable domain is GAGVSQSPSNKVTEKGKDVELRCDPISGHTALYWYRQSLGQGLEFLIYFQGNSAPDKSGLPSDRFSAERTGGSVSTLTIQRTQQEDSAVYLCASSSLGRSTDTQYFGPGTRLTVL.

The CDR3 here is CASRRTSGLLAVAGELFF. The chain is built from TRBV27 and TRBJ2-2; the D call of TRBD2 rests on TCRdb alone, since no DNA is present to check it. The CDR3 totals 18 residues. Per the germline V gene, CDR1 is MNHEY and CDR2 is SMNVEV (reference sequence).

The chain has TRBV5-1 and TRBJ1-2; TCRdb's D call, TRBD1, is unchecked because there is no DNA. CDR3 length: 15 amino acids. CDR1 and CDR2 (germline): SGHRS, YFSETQ. The CDR3 loop reads CASSQRTGGRYGYTF.

The gene calls are TRBV12-3 or TRBV12-4 and TRBJ2-7; TCRdb outputs TRBD2, but without DNA this stays unchecked. This CDR3 is built from 13 residues. The CDR3 sequence: CASSRLAVYEQYF.

V and J are TRBV18 and TRBJ2-1. Germline V gene data show CDR1 as KGHSH and CDR2 as LQKENI. CDR3 size: 14 residues. CDR3 region: CASSPLGSYNEQFF.

The J gene is TRBJ2-5, the V gene TRBV5-1; TCRdb indicates TRBD2, and absent DNA this call remains unverified. The CDR3 is 20 amino acids. The germline gives CDR1 SGHRS, CDR2 YFSETQ. CDR3 amino acids: CASTLLQGLAGVGAQETQYF.

This chain links TRBV27 with TRBJ1-1. Germline values: CDR1 MNHEY, CDR2 SMNVEV (reference sequence). The CDR3 contains 14 residues. The CDR3 reads CASSLRAVGTEAFF.

The chain recombines TRBV2 with TRBJ2-3; there is no DNA to check the TCRdb D call of TRBD1. The CDR3 totals 15 residues. In germline, CDR1 is SNHLY, CDR2 FYNNEI. The chain's CDR3 is CASSGDRGTPYTQYF. Filled out from reference TRBV2 and TRBJ2-3, the complete variable domain reads EPEVTQTPSHQVTQMGQEVILRCVPISNHLYFYWYRQILGQKVEFLVSFYNNEISEKSEIFDDQFSVERPDGSNFTLKIRSTKLEDSAMYFCASSGDRGTPYTQYFGPGTRLTVL.

V is TRBV28 and J is TRBJ2-7; TCRdb selects TRBD2, and the lack of DNA leaves this call unchecked. This CDR3 has 15 amino acids. Germline assignment: CDR1 MDHEN and CDR2 SYDVKM. The CDR3: CASSPLAGTSYEQYF.

This chain links TRBV27 with TRBJ1-5. The CDR3 extends over 12 amino acids. Germline lookup yields CDR1 MNHEY and CDR2 SMNVEV (reference sequence). The CDR3 here is CASSSVGEPQHF.

The V gene is TRBV12-3 or TRBV12-4, the J gene TRBJ1-4; TCRdb gives TRBD1 as the D gene, but with no DNA this cannot be confirmed. The CDR3 is 15 residues long. Here the CDR3 reads CASSLGQGREGKLFF.

The V call is TRBV12-3 or TRBV12-4, the J call TRBJ1-5; TCRdb designates TRBD1, a call that cannot be tested without DNA. This CDR3 is built from 13 residues. CDR3 sequence reads: CASSRDNYQPQHF.

The rearrangement links TRBV29-1 to TRBJ2-2. Germline CDR1 and CDR2: SQVTM and ANQGSEA. The CDR3 consists of 13 residues. The CDR3 protein is CSVVMVNTGELFF.

The rearrangement links TRBV5-4 to TRBJ2-5; the D call from TCRdb, TRBD2, cannot be confirmed without DNA. The CDR3 has 14 amino acids. The germline V gene has CDR1 SGHNT and CDR2 YYREEE (reference sequence). The CDR3: CASSHLGGQETQYF.

Considering frequency, this clonotype is medium-sized. V and J are TRBV29-1 and TRBJ2-7. This CDR3 contains 12 residues. Per germline, CDR1 SQVTM and CDR2 ANQGSEA. CDR3 in amino acids: CSVVSGSYEQYF.

V gene TRBV15 combines with J gene TRBJ1-3; TCRdb's assignment of TRBD1 cannot be checked, as there is no DNA. The CDR3 length is 18 residues. Germline CDR1 reads LNHNV; CDR2 reads YYDKDF (reference sequence). The chain's CDR3 is CATSGTYPRRDRRNTIYF.

The chain couples TRBV10-3 to TRBJ2-1; TCRdb's D gene call, TRBD1, goes unchecked for lack of DNA. The CDR3 covers 14 residues. Germline CDR1 ENHRY, CDR2 SYGVKD. CDR3 sequence reads: CAVSQGSRSNEQFF.

V and J are TRBV5-1 and TRBJ2-5; lacking DNA, the TRBD1 call made by TCRdb goes unchecked. Germline-derived CDR1 and CDR2 are SGHRS and YFSETQ. The length of the CDR3 is 13 residues. The CDR3 spells CATRTGNLQTQYF.

This chain joins TRBV19 and TRBJ1-4. CDR1 and CDR2 (germline): LNHDA, SQIVND (reference sequence). CDR3 size: 12 residues. CDR3 sequence: CASSISDEKLFF.

The chain links TRBV5-1 to TRBJ2-1. The germline gives CDR1 SGHRS, CDR2 YFSETQ. The CDR3 contains 13 residues. The CDR3 here is CASSPDPYNEQFF.

The V and J genes are TRBV6-2 or TRBV6-3 and TRBJ2-7. CDR1 is MNHEY, CDR2 SVGEGT, per germline. This CDR3 spans 13 amino acids. The CDR3 here is CASRTEPGYEQYF.

The chain employs TRBV20-1 and TRBJ2-7; TCRdb outputs TRBD1, but without DNA this stays unchecked. Germline V CDR1 and CDR2: DFQATT, SNEGSKA (reference sequence). The CDR3 has 14 amino acids. The CDR3 loop is CSAPRGTQSYEQYF.

The rearrangement links TRBV18 to TRBJ2-2. Germline V gene sequence: CDR1 KGHSH, CDR2 LQKENI. The CDR3 spans 12 residues. CDR3 sequence reads: CASSPSTGELLF.

This chain uses TRBV28 with TRBJ1-1; TCRdb returns TRBD1, unconfirmable since there is no DNA. Germline V gene lookup returns CDR1 MDHEN and CDR2 SYDVKM. The CDR3 sequence is 13 residues long. CDR3 region: CASSSPGGTEAFF.

The rearrangement joins TRBV10-3 to TRBJ2-2; TCRdb gives TRBD1 as the D gene, but with no DNA this cannot be confirmed. The CDR3 covers 15 residues. The V gene's germline CDR1 is ENHRY and CDR2 SYGVKD. The CDR3 sequence: CAIMRDRGTTGELFF.

The chain combines TRBV25-1 with TRBJ1-5. Germline-derived CDR1 and CDR2 are MGHDK and SYGVNS. CDR3 size: 12 residues. The CDR3 sequence is CASSEFGQPQHF.

The chain recombines TRBV5-1 with TRBJ2-1. Germline-derived CDR1 and CDR2 are SGHRS and YFSETQ. The CDR3 is 15 amino acids. The CDR3 reads CASSLSADFYNEQFF.

This chain uses TRBV6-1 with TRBJ2-2. Germline V lookup: CDR1 MNHNS, CDR2 SASEGT. The CDR3 totals 17 residues. The CDR3 spells CAISVAPANSNTGELFF.

This chain connects TRBV18 to TRBJ1-5. From germline, CDR1 is KGHSH and CDR2 LQKENI. CDR3 size: 13 residues. The CDR3 region is CASSPQGDQPQHF.